A selection of T cell receptor beta chains follows, all from one sample in a study of shared clonotypes between healthy human individuals. The method was immunoSEQ multiplex PCR; TCRdb's version includes in-frame clones alone and lacks a portion of them. The sample has approximately 530,000 clones; about 96% are singletons. The specimen was naive CD4+ T cells sorted from blood. Receptors were obtained from a woman aged 25-40 years in good health. Both conserved end residues are trimmed from each CDR3. Fields, in order: V gene, J gene, clone size, CDR3 protein. Clone size is given for some rows only: seen once, a few or many times, or a class if the clone is expanded.

v_call: TRBV5-1
j_call: TRBJ2-3
clone_size: NA
cdr3_aa: ASSLEVAGAADTQY

v_call: TRBV19
j_call: TRBJ2-2
clone_size: NA
cdr3_aa: ASSIRGTGELF

v_call: TRBV5-1
j_call: TRBJ2-1
clone_size: NA
cdr3_aa: ASSSRQSNNEQF

v_call: TRBV2
j_call: TRBJ2-7
clone_size: few
cdr3_aa: ASSEVYEQY

v_call: TRBV6-4
j_call: TRBJ2-2
clone_size: NA
cdr3_aa: ASRRSAARNTGELF

v_call: TRBV5-6
j_call: TRBJ2-7
clone_size: NA
cdr3_aa: ASSFRGVYEQY

v_call: TRBV13
j_call: TRBJ2-7
clone_size: NA
cdr3_aa: ASSPAVSSYEQY

v_call: TRBV28
j_call: TRBJ1-1
clone_size: NA
cdr3_aa: ASHRYQNTEAF

v_call: TRBV14
j_call: TRBJ2-1
clone_size: NA
cdr3_aa: ASSQAPGYNEQF

v_call: TRBV6-5
j_call: TRBJ1-1
clone_size: NA
cdr3_aa: ASRTADTEAF

v_call: TRBV6-1
j_call: TRBJ2-3
clone_size: NA
cdr3_aa: ASSVTGNTDTQY

v_call: TRBV5-4
j_call: TRBJ2-3
clone_size: NA
cdr3_aa: ASSVSIVGSTDTQY

v_call: TRBV12-5
j_call: TRBJ2-1
clone_size: NA
cdr3_aa: ASGLRYNEQF

v_call: TRBV30
j_call: TRBJ1-2
clone_size: NA
cdr3_aa: AWRWGAGYGYT

v_call: TRBV7-2
j_call: TRBJ2-1
clone_size: NA
cdr3_aa: ASSFQLAYEQF

v_call: TRBV5-1
j_call: TRBJ1-2
clone_size: NA
cdr3_aa: ASSTDSNYGYT

v_call: TRBV7-6
j_call: TRBJ2-3
clone_size: NA
cdr3_aa: ASSPGTSVIGTDTQY